One sample yielded the 3 T cell receptor beta chains listed below, sequenced in a study of T cell repertoires in cytomegalovirus infection. TCRdb re-called the reads through MiXCR, storing one row per CDR3 protein. The sample contains hundreds of thousands of distinct CDR3 sequences, about 7% of which appear only once. Sequencing input: PBMCs. These receptor sequences come from a human donor in good health (CMV status not recorded). Some clones in this sample may be carry-over from other donors' samples.

This clonotype was recorded many times. The rearrangement links TRBV20-1 to TRBJ1-5; TRBD1 aligns across 7 bases. The CDR3 runs 15 residues. Losses at the gene ends were 6 bases for V and 2 bases for J; bases not matched to a gene: 10. Germline V gives CDR1 DFQATT, CDR2 SNEGSKA (reference sequence). The CDR3 DNA follows: TGCAGTGCCCTCCCCGGACAGGCAGGCAATCAGCCCCAGCATTTT. Its translation is CSALPGQAGNQPQHF.

This clonotype was seen repeatedly, ten times or more. The chain links TRBV7-2 to TRBJ1-1; the D is unclear. The CDR3 is 12 amino acids. Trimming cost V 3 bases and J 0 bases, with 2 bases left between them. Germline CDR1 reads SGHTA; CDR2 reads FQGNSA. The CDR3 nucleotides read TGTGCCAGCAGCTTCCTGAACACTGAAGCTTTCTTT. This gives the protein CASSFLNTEAFF.

This clonotype was found many times. This chain joins TRBV18 and TRBJ2-7; unclear D gene. Germline V gives CDR1 KGHSH, CDR2 LQKENI. V dropped 3 bases and J dropped 3 bases, with 12 bases sitting between them. The CDR3 spans 14 residues. In DNA form, the CDR3 reads TGTGCCAGCTCACCGCCGTGGGCGAACTACGAGCAGTACTTC. Translation: CASSPPWANYEQYF.